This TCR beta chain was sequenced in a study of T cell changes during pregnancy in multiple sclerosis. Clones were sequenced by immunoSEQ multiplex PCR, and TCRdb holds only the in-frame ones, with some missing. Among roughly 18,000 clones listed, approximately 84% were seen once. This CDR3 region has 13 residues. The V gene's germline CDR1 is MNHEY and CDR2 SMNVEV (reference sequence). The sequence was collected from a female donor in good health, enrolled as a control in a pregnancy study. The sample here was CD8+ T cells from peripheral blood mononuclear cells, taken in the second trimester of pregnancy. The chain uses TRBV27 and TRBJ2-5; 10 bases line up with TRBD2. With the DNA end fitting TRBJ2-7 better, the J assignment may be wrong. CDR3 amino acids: CASSQRGGNEQYF. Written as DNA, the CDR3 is TGTGCCAGCAGTCAGCGGGGGGGTAACGAGCAGTACTTC.